These 19 T cell receptor beta chains were all obtained from the same sample, sequenced in a study of cytomegalovirus exposure and HLA in healthy donors. With 60 Vbeta and 13 Jbeta primers, the PCR was carried out. The table came from immunoSEQ multiplex PCR; TCRdb's copy has only in-frame clones and leaves some out. The sample gives about 200,000 clones, about 85% of which show up once; 1.6% is in the top ten. Sequencing was done on a sample of PBMCs. Receptor source: a woman aged 45-59 years in good health and CMV-seronegative.

This clone was observed a single time. The chain employs TRBV13 and TRBJ2-7; D remains ambiguous. This CDR3 is built from 13 residues. V lost 2 bases, J lost 3 bases, and 8 bases lay in between. The V gene's germline CDR1 is PRHDT and CDR2 FYEKMQ (reference sequence). The CDR3 loop reads CASSLYRVYEQYF. The CDR3 region has the DNA TGTGCCAGCAGCTTATACCGGGTCTACGAGCAGTACTTC.

The chain links TRBV6-6 to TRBJ1-1; D possibly corresponds to TRBD1 (5 bases). The germline gives CDR1 MNHNY, CDR2 SVGAGI (reference sequence). V lost 3 bases to trimming and J lost 0 bases, with 11 bases between them. This CDR3 region has 15 residues. In nucleotides, the CDR3 is TGTGCCAGCAGTTATGTAAGGGGCATGAACACTGAAGCTTTCTTT. Translation gives CASSYVRGMNTEAFF.

V usage is TRBV4-3 and J usage is TRBJ2-3; no firm D call. This CDR3 has 18 amino acids. Germline lookup yields CDR1 LGHNA and CDR2 YSLEER. Trimming stripped 0 bases from V and 2 bases from J, with 18 bases between. DNA of the CDR3: TGCGCCAGCAGCCAAGATAGACCACGGCGGTTATTCACAGATACGCAGTATTTT. As protein: CASSQDRPRRLFTDTQYF.

The chain links TRBV29-1 to TRBJ2-5; no reliable D call. Germline V lookup: CDR1 SQVTM, CDR2 ANQGSEA. The CDR3 spans 11 residues. Trimming took off 4 bases at V and 7 bases at J, with 10 bases between the two ends. The CDR3: CSVVYSGTQYF. The CDR3 region has the DNA TGCAGCGTTGTGTACTCGGGGACCCAGTACTTC.

This clone was recorded only once. Here the CDR3 reads CASSLDFRRGYTF. Here the CDR3 DNA reads TGTGCCAGCAGCTTAGATTTTAGGAGGGGCTACACCTTC. The V call is TRBV7-9, the J call TRBJ1-2; D unclear. Germline CDR1 and CDR2: SEHNR and FQNEAQ (reference sequence). Trimming pared 1 base from V and 8 bases from J, leaving 11 bases between. The CDR3 has 13 amino acids.

V and J are TRBV7-9 and TRBJ1-6; no clear D. Germline-derived CDR1 and CDR2 are SEHNR and FQNEAQ (reference sequence). With 5 bases removed from V and 7 bases from J, the gap between germline ends came to 15 bases. The CDR3 runs 15 residues. The CDR3 here is CASSPPGSGNSPLHF. In DNA, the CDR3 is TGTGCCAGCAGCCCCCCAGGATCCGGCAATTCACCCCTCCACTTT.

The CDR3 coding sequence is TGTGCCATCAGAGAGACAGGGGCAATCGAGCAGTACTTC. It is translated as CAIRETGAIEQYF. The chain uses TRBV10-3 and TRBJ2-7, with TRBD1 matching 8 bases. V gave up 6 bases and J gave up 6 bases; unmatched junction bases: 7. Germline CDR1 and CDR2: ENHRY and SYGVKD. This CDR3 contains 13 residues.

V is TRBV19 and J is TRBJ1-1, with 8 bases lining up with TRBD1. Germline V gene data show CDR1 as LNHDA and CDR2 as SQIVND (reference sequence). The CDR3 is 16 residues long. The J segment lost 7 bases and the V segment lost 10 bases, leaving 20 bases of the junction unmatched. This CDR3 is CAIRSGRQGSRDEAFF. In nucleotides, the CDR3 is TGTGCCATTCGATCGGGGCGACAGGGGAGTAGGGATGAAGCTTTCTTT.

A word on this clone: An end of the junction differs from the germline gene, which may be a read error. The chain carries TRBV6-6 and TRBJ2-7; 11 bases are shared with TRBD2. The V gene's germline CDR1 is MNHNY and CDR2 SVGAGI (reference sequence). This CDR3 comprises 13 residues. In DNA, the CDR3 is TGTGTCAGCAGCCTAGCGGGAGGTTACGAGCAGTACTTC. Protein product: CVSSLAGGYEQYF.

The J gene is TRBJ2-1, the V gene TRBV6-5, with TRBD1 matching 9 bases. V shed 5 bases and J 7 bases; nucleotides not matched to a gene: 9. Germline V lookup: CDR1 MNHEY, CDR2 SVGAGI. This CDR3 has 15 amino acids. The CDR3 is CASSTEGTGRNEQFF. The CDR3 coding sequence is TGTGCCAGCAGTACAGAGGGGACAGGGAGAAATGAGCAGTTCTTC.

V usage is TRBV4-3 and J usage is TRBJ2-3; maybe TRBD2 (5 bases). The germline gives CDR1 LGHNA, CDR2 YSLEER. The ends were cut back, 4 bases at V and 4 bases at J, with 9 bases in the middle. This CDR3 region has 13 residues. Here the CDR3 reads CASSPLASDTQYF. The CDR3 DNA is TGCGCCAGCAGCCCCCTAGCTTCAGATACGCAGTATTTT.

The chain combines TRBV28 with TRBJ1-5; D is possibly TRBD1 (6 bases). The CDR3 extends over 16 amino acids. Between the trimmed V and J ends, which lost 4 bases and 1 base, there was a span of 14 bases. Germline CDR1 and CDR2: MDHEN and SYDVKM. The CDR3 here is CASSSHTGLSNQPQHF. The DNA for the CDR3 is TGTGCCAGCAGTTCCCACACAGGGTTGAGCAATCAGCCCCAGCATTTT.

This chain uses TRBV25-1 with TRBJ2-7; TRBD1 matches at 8 bases. Germline values: CDR1 MGHDK, CDR2 SYGVNS. The CDR3 consists of 17 residues. The ends lost 6 bases at V and 1 base at J; junction bases unmatched: 14. CDR3 region: CASRRTGISSSSYEQYF. The CDR3 nucleotides read TGTGCCAGCAGGAGGACAGGGATTTCTTCTAGTTCCTACGAGCAGTACTTC.

This rearrangement joins TRBV28 to TRBJ1-2, with D perhaps TRBD1 (6 bases). Germline values: CDR1 MDHEN, CDR2 SYDVKM. Trimming left V 5 bases short and J 6 bases short, with 19 bases between. CDR3 length: 15 amino acids. The CDR3 loop is CASSTPGTNSNGYTF. The CDR3 nucleotides read TGTGCCAGCAGTACCCCCGGGACAAACTCCAATGGCTACACCTTC.

A word on this clone: The same CDR3 also results from other DNA sequences found in this sample. The chain uses TRBV7-3 and TRBJ1-1, with D unresolved. The CDR3 loop spans 13 amino acids. The ends were cut back, 3 bases at V and 3 bases at J, with 8 bases in the middle. Germline CDR1 and CDR2: SGHTA and FQGTGA. Written as DNA, the CDR3 is TGTGCCAGCAGCTTCCTACAGTACACTGAAGCTTTCTTT. Amino acids: CASSFLQYTEAFF.

This chain connects TRBV9 to TRBJ2-3; 8 bases align to TRBD2. The J segment lost 2 bases and the V segment lost 0 bases, leaving 5 bases of the junction unmatched. Germline CDR1 SGDLS, CDR2 YYNGEE. The CDR3 runs to 16 residues. This CDR3 is CASSVAPGGLTDTQYF. CDR3 bases: TGTGCCAGCAGCGTAGCGCCGGGGGGGCTCACAGATACGCAGTATTTT.

The rearrangement links TRBV7-6 to TRBJ2-7, with D possibly TRBD1 on 6 matching bases. CDR1 and CDR2 from the germline V gene are SGHVS and FNYEAQ. This CDR3 is built from 13 residues. Between the trimmed V and J ends, which lost 2 bases and 3 bases, there was a span of 8 bases. CDR3 DNA: TGTGCCAGCAGCTTACAACAGGGCTACGAGCAGTACTTC. Protein product: CASSLQQGYEQYF. Full variable domain (rest looked up from reference TRBV7-6 and TRBJ2-7): GAGVSQSPRYKVTKRGQDVALRCDPISGHVSLYWYRQALGQGPEFLTYFNYEAQQDKSGLPNDRFSAERPEGSISTLTIQRTEQRDSAMYRCASSLQQGYEQYFGPGTRLTVT.

The chain carries TRBV5-1 and TRBJ2-7; D is perhaps TRBD1 (8 bases). This CDR3 has 18 residues. V dropped 4 bases and J dropped 3 bases, with 26 bases sitting between them. Germline V gives CDR1 SGHRS, CDR2 YFSETQ. DNA for the CDR3: TGCGCCAGCAGCACCCAGAGCCCCGGGGGGACAGGATTCTACGAGCAGTACTTC. This gives the protein CASSTQSPGGTGFYEQYF.

This chain uses TRBV28 with TRBJ1-5; the match to TRBD1 covers 11 bases. Germline V gene lookup returns CDR1 MDHEN and CDR2 SYDVKM. V lost 2 bases, J lost 7 bases, and 7 bases stayed unmatched. The length of the CDR3 is 16 residues. The CDR3 loop is CASSLTGQGAKQPQHF. The CDR3 nucleotides are TGTGCCAGCAGTTTAACAGGACAGGGGGCTAAACAGCCCCAGCATTTT.